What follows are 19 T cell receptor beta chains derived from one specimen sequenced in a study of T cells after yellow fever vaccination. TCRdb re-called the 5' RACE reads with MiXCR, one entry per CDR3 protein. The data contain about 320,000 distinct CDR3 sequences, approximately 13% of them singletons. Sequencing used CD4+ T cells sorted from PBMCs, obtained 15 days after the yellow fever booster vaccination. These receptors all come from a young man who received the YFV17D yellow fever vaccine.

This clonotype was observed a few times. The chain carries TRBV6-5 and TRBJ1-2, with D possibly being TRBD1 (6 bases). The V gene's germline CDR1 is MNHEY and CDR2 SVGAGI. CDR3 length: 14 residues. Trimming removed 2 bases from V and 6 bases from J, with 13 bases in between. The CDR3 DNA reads TGTGCCAGCAGTTACACCCAGGGGATAAATGGCTACACCTTC. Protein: CASSYTQGINGYTF.

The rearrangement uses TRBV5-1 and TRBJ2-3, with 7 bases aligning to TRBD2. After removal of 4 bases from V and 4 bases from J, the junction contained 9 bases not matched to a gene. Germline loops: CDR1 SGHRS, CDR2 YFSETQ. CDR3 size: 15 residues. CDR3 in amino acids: CASSRIGAGADTQYF. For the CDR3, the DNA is TGCGCCAGCAGCCGAATTGGGGCGGGGGCAGATACGCAGTATTTT.

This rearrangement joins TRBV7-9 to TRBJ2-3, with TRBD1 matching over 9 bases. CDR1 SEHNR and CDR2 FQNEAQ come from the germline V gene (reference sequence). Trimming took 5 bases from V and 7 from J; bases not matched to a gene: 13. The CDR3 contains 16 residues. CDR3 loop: CASSPKLGQGTYTQYF. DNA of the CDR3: TGTGCCAGCAGCCCCAAGCTGGGACAGGGTACGTATACGCAGTATTTT.

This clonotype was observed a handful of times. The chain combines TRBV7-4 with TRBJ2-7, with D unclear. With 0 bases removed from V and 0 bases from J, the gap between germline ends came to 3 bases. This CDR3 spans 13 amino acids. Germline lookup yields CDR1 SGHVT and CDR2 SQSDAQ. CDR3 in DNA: TGTGCCAGCAGCTTAGCACTCTCCTACGAGCAGTACGTC. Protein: CASSLALSYEQYV.

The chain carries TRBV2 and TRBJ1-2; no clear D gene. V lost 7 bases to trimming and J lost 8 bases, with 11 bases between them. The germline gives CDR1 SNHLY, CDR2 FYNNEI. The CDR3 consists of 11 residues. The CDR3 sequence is CASNPTRGYTF. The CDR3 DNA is TGTGCCAGCAACCCGACAAGGGGCTACACCTTC.

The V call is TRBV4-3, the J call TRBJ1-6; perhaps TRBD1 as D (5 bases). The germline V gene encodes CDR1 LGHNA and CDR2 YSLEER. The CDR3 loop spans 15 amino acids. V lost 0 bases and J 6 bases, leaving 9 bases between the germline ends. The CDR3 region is CASSQDAGANSPLHF. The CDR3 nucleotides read TGCGCCAGCAGCCAAGATGCCGGGGCTAATTCACCCCTCCACTTT.

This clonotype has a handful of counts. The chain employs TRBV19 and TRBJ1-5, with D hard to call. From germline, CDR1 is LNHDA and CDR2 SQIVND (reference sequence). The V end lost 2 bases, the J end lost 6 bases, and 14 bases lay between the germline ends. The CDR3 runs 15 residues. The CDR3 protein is CASSIWSGYGQPQHF. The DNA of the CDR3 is TGTGCCAGTAGTATATGGTCGGGGTACGGTCAGCCCCAGCATTTT.

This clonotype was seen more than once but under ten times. In nucleotides, the CDR3 is TGCAGTGCTAGAGCGAGGGCAGGGGTGAGATCACCCCTCCACTTT. The encoded protein is CSARARAGVRSPLHF. The chain carries TRBV20-1 and TRBJ1-6, with D tentatively TRBD1 (6 bases). V was pared by 1 base and J by 10 bases, with 17 bases between. The CDR3 is made up of 15 amino acids. Germline assignment: CDR1 DFQATT and CDR2 SNEGSKA (reference sequence).

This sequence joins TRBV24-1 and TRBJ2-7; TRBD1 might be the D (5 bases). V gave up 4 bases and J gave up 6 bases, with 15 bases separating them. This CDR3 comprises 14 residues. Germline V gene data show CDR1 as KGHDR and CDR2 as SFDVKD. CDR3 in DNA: TGTGCCACCAGTGAGGGGCACACTGTACGCGAGCAGTACTTC. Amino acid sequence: CATSEGHTVREQYF.

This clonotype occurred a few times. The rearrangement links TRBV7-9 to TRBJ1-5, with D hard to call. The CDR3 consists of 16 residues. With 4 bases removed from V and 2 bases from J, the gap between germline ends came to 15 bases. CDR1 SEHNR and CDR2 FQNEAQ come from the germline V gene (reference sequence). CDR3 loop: CASSSPGREGNQPQHF. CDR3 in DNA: TGTGCCAGCAGCTCCCCTGGGAGGGAAGGCAATCAGCCCCAGCATTTT.

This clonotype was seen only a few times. In nucleotides, the CDR3 is TGTGCCAGCAGCTTAGCGATTACTAGCGGGGGGCGGGAGACCCAGTACTTC. Translation gives CASSLAITSGGRETQYF. The chain carries TRBV7-2 and TRBJ2-5, with 12 bases fitting TRBD2. Losses at the gene ends were 0 bases for V and 5 bases for J; bases not matched to a gene: 7. Germline-derived CDR1 and CDR2 are SGHTA and FQGNSA. This CDR3 is built from 17 residues.

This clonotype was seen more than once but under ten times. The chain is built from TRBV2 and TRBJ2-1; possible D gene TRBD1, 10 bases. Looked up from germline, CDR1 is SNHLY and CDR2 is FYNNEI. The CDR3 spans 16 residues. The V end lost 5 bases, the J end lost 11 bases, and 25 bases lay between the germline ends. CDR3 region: CASSRDRGGAGGKQFF. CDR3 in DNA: TGTGCCAGCAGTCGGGACAGGGGAGGCGCGGGAGGGAAGCAGTTCTTC.

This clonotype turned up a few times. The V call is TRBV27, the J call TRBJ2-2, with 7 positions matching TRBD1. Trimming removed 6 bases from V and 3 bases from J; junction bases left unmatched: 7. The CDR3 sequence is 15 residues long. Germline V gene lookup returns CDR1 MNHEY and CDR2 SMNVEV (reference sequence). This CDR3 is CASRLQGLHTGELFF. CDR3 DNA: TGTGCCAGCAGACTACAGGGGTTGCACACCGGGGAGCTGTTTTTT.

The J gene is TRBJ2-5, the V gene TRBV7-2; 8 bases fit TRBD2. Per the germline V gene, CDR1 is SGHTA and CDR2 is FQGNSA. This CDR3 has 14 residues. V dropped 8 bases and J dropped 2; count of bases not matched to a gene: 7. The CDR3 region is CASGRLANQETQYF. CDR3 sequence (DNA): TGTGCCAGCGGTCGACTAGCGAATCAAGAGACCCAGTACTTC.

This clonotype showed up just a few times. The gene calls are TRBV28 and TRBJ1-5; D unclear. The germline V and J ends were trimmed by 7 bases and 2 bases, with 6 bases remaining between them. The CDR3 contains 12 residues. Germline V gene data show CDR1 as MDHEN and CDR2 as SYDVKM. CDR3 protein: CASTEGNQPQHF. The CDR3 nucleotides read TGTGCCAGCACCGAGGGCAATCAGCCCCAGCATTTT.

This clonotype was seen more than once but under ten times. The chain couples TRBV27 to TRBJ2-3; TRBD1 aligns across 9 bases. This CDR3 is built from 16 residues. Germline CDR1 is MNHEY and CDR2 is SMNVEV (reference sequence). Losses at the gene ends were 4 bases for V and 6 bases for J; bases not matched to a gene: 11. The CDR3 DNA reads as TGTGCCAGCAGTTCCACCGCCGGGACAGGGTACGATACGCAGTATTTT. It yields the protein CASSSTAGTGYDTQYF.

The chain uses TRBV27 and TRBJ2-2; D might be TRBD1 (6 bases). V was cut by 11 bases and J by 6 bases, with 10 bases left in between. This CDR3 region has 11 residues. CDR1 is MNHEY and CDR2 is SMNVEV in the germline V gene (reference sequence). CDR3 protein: CAAKGAGELFF. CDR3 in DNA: TGTGCCGCCAAGGGGGCCGGGGAGCTGTTTTTT.

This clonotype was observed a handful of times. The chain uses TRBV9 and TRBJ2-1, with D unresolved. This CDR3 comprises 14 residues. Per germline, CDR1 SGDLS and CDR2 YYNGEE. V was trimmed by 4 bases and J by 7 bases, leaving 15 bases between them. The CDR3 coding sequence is TGTGCCAGCAGCCCAATATCCAGATCGAATGAGCAGTTCTTC. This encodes CASSPISRSNEQFF.

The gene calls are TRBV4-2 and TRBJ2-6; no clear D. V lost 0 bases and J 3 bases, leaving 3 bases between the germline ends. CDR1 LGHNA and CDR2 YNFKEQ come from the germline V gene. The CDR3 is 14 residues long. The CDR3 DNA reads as TGTGCCAGCAGCCAAGAAAGTGGGGCCAACGTCCTGACTTTC. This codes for CASSQESGANVLTF.